This T cell receptor beta chain was recovered during a study of cytomegalovirus exposure and HLA in healthy donors. The overall study: Earlier results showed approximately 110 million unique TCR beta sequences derived from some 190 million T cells. The study's findings and limits: A later analysis found TCR association rates differed by HLA locus, highest for DRB1 and lowest for HLA-C.

Germline CDR1 and CDR2: SEHNR and FQNEAQ (reference sequence). J gave up 8 bases and V 4 bases, and 10 bases lay outside the gene matches. The CDR3 runs 14 residues. PCR was performed using 60 Vbeta and 13 Jbeta primers. The table came from immunoSEQ multiplex PCR; TCRdb's copy has only in-frame clones and leaves some out. The data contain fewer than 250,000 clones, around 79% of them seen just once; the ten biggest clones take up about 0.2%. Remarks on this clone: What it binds is not known.

This receptor was identified in a girl aged 2 to 9 in good health and CMV-seronegative. The sample taken for sequencing was PBMCs. J is TRBJ1-2 and V is TRBV7-9; TRBD1 matches at 7 bases. The CDR3, as DNA: TGTGCCAGCAGCTCACTAACAGGGGATTCGGGCTACACCTTC. Its translation: CASSSLTGDSGYTF.